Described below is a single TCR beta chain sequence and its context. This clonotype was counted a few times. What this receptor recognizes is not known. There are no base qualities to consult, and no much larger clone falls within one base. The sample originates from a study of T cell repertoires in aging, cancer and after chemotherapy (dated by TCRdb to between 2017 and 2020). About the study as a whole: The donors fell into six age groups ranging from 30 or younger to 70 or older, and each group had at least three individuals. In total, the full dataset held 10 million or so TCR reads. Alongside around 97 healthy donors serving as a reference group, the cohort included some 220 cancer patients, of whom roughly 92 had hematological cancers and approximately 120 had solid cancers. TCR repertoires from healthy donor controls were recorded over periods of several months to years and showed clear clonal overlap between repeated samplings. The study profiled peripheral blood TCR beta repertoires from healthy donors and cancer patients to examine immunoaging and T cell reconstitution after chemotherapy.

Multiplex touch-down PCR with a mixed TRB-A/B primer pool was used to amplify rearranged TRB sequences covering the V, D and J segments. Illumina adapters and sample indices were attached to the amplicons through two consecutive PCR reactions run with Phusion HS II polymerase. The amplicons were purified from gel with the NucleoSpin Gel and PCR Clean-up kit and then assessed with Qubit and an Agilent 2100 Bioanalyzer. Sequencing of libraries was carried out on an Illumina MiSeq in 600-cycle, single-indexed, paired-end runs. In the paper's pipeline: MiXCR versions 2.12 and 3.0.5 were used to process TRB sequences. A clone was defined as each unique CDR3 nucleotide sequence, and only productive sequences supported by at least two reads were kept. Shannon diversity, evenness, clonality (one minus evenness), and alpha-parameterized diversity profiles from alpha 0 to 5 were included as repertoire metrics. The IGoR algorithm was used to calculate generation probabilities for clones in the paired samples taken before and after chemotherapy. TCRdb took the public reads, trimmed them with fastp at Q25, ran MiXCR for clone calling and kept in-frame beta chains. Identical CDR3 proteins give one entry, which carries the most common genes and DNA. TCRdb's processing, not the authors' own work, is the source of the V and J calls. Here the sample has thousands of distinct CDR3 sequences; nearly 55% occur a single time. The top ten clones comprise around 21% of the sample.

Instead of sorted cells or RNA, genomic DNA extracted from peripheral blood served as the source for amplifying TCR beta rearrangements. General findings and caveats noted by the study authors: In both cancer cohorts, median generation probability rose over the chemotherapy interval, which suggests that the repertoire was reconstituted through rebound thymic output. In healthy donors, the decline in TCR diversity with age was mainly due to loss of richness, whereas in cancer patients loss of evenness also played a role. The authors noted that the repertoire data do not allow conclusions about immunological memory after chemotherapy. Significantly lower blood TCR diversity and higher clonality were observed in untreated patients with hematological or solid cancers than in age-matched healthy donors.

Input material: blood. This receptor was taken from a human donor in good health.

DNA sequence: TGTGCCAGCAGTTTGAGTACAGCCTGGGGAAGAAACTATGGCTACACCTTC. Translated, this is CASSLSTAWGRNYGYTF. The chain is made from TRBV27 and TRBJ1-2; the D gene assignment is ambiguous. The CDR3 runs 17 residues from the cysteine to the phenylalanine. Solely the CDR3 DNA is kept, with 51 bases framed from the first base. A distance of 19 bases separates the germline ends of V and J, which lose 3 bases and 2 bases respectively. CDR1 and CDR2 were assigned from the germline V gene (reference sequence) as MNHEY and SMNVEV.